These 21 T cell receptor beta chains originate from one sample sequenced in a study of blood T cell repertoires in COVID-19. The method was immunoSEQ multiplex PCR; TCRdb's version includes in-frame clones alone and lacks a portion of them. Of 90,000 to 100,000 clones listed, less than 85% are singletons. The sample taken for sequencing was peripheral blood. These receptors were obtained from a woman aged 55-69 years with acute or convalescent COVID-19.

Only a few counts were recorded for this clone. The chain is built from TRBV3-1 (or the pseudogene TRBV3-2) and TRBJ2-7; 7 nucleotides align to TRBD2. The J segment lost 13 bases and the V segment lost 0 bases, leaving 3 bases of the junction unmatched. The CDR3 is 11 amino acids. Germline-derived CDR1 and CDR2 are LGHDT and YNNKEL (reference sequence). The CDR3, as DNA: TGTGCCAGCAGCCAAGAGGGAGGGATTTACTTC. Protein product: CASSQEGGIYF.

There are a few counts of this clone. The chain couples TRBV7-2 to TRBJ1-3; TRBD1 aligns across 7 bases. The CDR3 loop spans 15 amino acids. In germline, CDR1 is SGHTA, CDR2 FQGNSA. V lost 1 base to trimming and J lost 8 bases; unmatched junction nucleotides: 8. The CDR3 sequence is CASSLGLGGRDTIYF. CDR3 sequence (DNA): TGTGCCAGCAGCTTAGGTTTAGGGGGCAGGGACACCATATATTTT.

The rearrangement joins TRBV7-9 to TRBJ2-7; 7 nucleotides align to TRBD2. The V and J ends lost 5 bases and 0 bases, in that order; junction bases with no gene match: 4. Per germline, CDR1 SEHNR and CDR2 FQNEAQ (reference sequence). The CDR3 is 14 amino acids. The CDR3 loop is CASSPGGSSYEQYF. For the CDR3, the DNA is TGTGCCAGCAGCCCCGGGGGGAGCTCCTACGAGCAGTACTTC.

V is TRBV28 and J is TRBJ1-5; D unclear. V lost 4 bases and J 6 bases, leaving 7 bases between the germline ends. This CDR3 region has 12 residues. Per germline, CDR1 MDHEN and CDR2 SYDVKM. The DNA of the CDR3 is TGTGCCAGCAGTTCGGGATTTCAGCCCCAGCATTTT. Its translation: CASSSGFQPQHF.

The CDR3 DNA is TGCGCCAGCAGCCAAGATCCAGCCGGGACAAACTACAATGAGCAGTTCTTC. Protein product: CASSQDPAGTNYNEQFF. The gene calls are TRBV4-1 and TRBJ2-1, with D perhaps TRBD1 (6 bases). V lost 0 bases, J lost 3 bases, and 15 bases lay in between. The germline V gene has CDR1 MGHRA and CDR2 YSYEKL. This CDR3 spans 17 amino acids.

The J gene is TRBJ1-2, the V gene TRBV6-5; the D is unclear. The CDR3 spans 14 residues. The germline V gene encodes CDR1 MNHEY and CDR2 SVGAGI. The V end lost 2 bases, the J end lost 4 bases, and 11 bases lay between the germline ends. The DNA of the CDR3 is TGTGCCAGCAGTTACGGGAGAAGGACCTATGGCTACACCTTC. This translates into CASSYGRRTYGYTF.

In its sample, this clone was seen once. The CDR3 region is CASSLAQNEQFF. The CDR3 coding sequence is TGTGCCAGCAGCTTAGCTCAGAATGAGCAGTTCTTC. J is TRBJ2-1 and V is TRBV7-9; D remains unclear. The germline CDR1 and CDR2 sequences are SEHNR and FQNEAQ (reference sequence). Trimming took 0 bases from V and 7 from J, leaving 4 bases between them. The CDR3 spans 12 residues.

This clone was picked up many times. This chain uses TRBV20-1 with TRBJ2-7; 9 bases are a match to TRBD2. V shed 3 bases and J 2 bases; nucleotides not matched to a gene: 5. Germline V lookup: CDR1 DFQATT, CDR2 SNEGSKA (reference sequence). The CDR3 spans 14 residues. CDR3 DNA sequence: TGCAGTGCTAGTTTCCAGCGGGGGGCCTACGAGCAGTACTTC. Protein sequence: CSASFQRGAYEQYF.

The chain combines TRBV6-1 with TRBJ1-2, with 8 bases lining up with TRBD1. V was pared by 3 bases and J by 4 bases, with 13 bases of the junction left unmatched. Germline loops: CDR1 MNHNS, CDR2 SASEGT. CDR3 length: 17 residues. CDR3 region: CASSDPDPTGVSYGYTF. In nucleotides, the CDR3 is TGTGCCAGCAGTGACCCAGATCCGACAGGGGTAAGCTATGGCTACACCTTC.

The chain joins TRBV10-3 to TRBJ1-2; tentatively, D is TRBD1 (6 bases). The CDR3 loop spans 16 amino acids. CDR1 ENHRY and CDR2 SYGVKD come from the germline V gene. V was shortened by 4 bases and J by 2 bases, with 17 bases between the two germline ends. CDR3 residues: CAISVPLGATNYGYTF. The CDR3 DNA reads TGTGCCATCAGTGTGCCGTTGGGGGCGACGAACTATGGCTACACCTTC.

The V gene is TRBV5-6, the J gene TRBJ2-4; D gene ambiguous. CDR1 and CDR2 (germline): SGHDT, YYEEEE. Trimming stripped 4 bases from V and 15 bases from J, with 23 bases between. This CDR3 region has 14 residues. CDR3 in amino acids: CASSLSADVHVSYF. In DNA, the CDR3 is TGTGCCAGCAGCCTCAGCGCTGATGTCCATGTCTCGTACTTC.

The chain couples TRBV19 to TRBJ1-1, with D uncertain. Between the trimmed V and J ends, which lost 8 bases and 5 bases, there was a span of 9 bases. The CDR3 covers 11 residues. Looked up from germline, CDR1 is LNHDA and CDR2 is SQIVND (reference sequence). The CDR3: CASFFNTEAFF. The CDR3 bases are TGTGCCAGTTTCTTTAATACTGAAGCTTTCTTT.

The sample holds one count of this clone. The V gene is TRBV29-1, the J gene TRBJ1-1; D is ambiguous. Germline-derived CDR1 and CDR2 are SQVTM and ANQGSEA. The CDR3 has 15 amino acids. The ends were cut back, 4 bases at V and 1 base at J, with 16 bases in the middle. The CDR3 DNA reads TGCAGCGTTGGGCGTCAGGCCATTAAGAACACTGAAGCTTTCTTT. It codes for CSVGRQAIKNTEAFF.

The chain has TRBV7-2 and TRBJ2-2; a possible D gene is TRBD2 (6 bases). The CDR3 totals 15 residues. V lost 0 bases and J 4 bases, leaving 9 bases between the germline ends. Germline V gene lookup returns CDR1 SGHTA and CDR2 FQGNSA. In DNA form, the CDR3 reads TGTGCCAGCAGCTTAGCGATGGGGGGCACCGGGGAGCTGTTTTTT. As protein: CASSLAMGGTGELFF.

The chain carries TRBV5-1 and TRBJ1-1; D may be TRBD1 (5 bases). CDR1 is SGHRS, CDR2 YFSETQ, per germline. The CDR3 is 13 residues long. V dropped 7 bases and J dropped 2 bases, with 12 bases sitting between them. The CDR3 here is CASGGTANTEAFF. The CDR3 DNA reads as TGCGCCAGCGGAGGGACTGCTAACACTGAAGCTTTCTTT.

The CDR3, as DNA: TGTGCCAGCAGCCATAGCGGGGGAGGGGAGACCCAGTACTTC. Translation gives CASSHSGGGETQYF. V is TRBV3-1 (or the pseudogene TRBV3-2) and J is TRBJ2-5; 9 positions agree with TRBD2. The CDR3 runs to 14 residues. The V gene's germline CDR1 is LGHDT and CDR2 YNNKEL (reference sequence). The J segment lost 5 bases and the V segment lost 3 bases, leaving 4 bases of the junction unmatched.

The count of this clone is one. The chain links TRBV13 to TRBJ2-7; D gene uncertain. The germline CDR1 and CDR2 sequences are PRHDT and FYEKMQ (reference sequence). Trimming stripped 4 bases from V and 1 base from J, with 2 bases between. The CDR3 is 11 residues long. CDR3 nucleotides: TGTGCCAGCAGCTCTTCCTACGAGCAGTACTTC. It is translated as CASSSSYEQYF. Combining the CDR3 with reference TRBV13 and TRBJ2-7 gives the whole variable domain AAGVIQSPRHLIKEKRETATLKCYPIPRHDTVYWYQQGPGQDPQFLISFYEKMQSDKGSIPDRFSAQQFSDYHSELNMSSLELGDSALYFCASSSSYEQYFGPGTRLTVT.

V and J are TRBV2 and TRBJ2-2, with D perhaps matching TRBD2 (6 bases). This CDR3 has 15 residues. V was clipped by 0 bases and J by 5 bases, with 10 bases between them. Germline CDR1 and CDR2: SNHLY and FYNNEI. The CDR3 DNA follows: TGTGCCAGCAGTGAAGCCGGGACTTTTACCGGGGAGCTGTTTTTT. This sequence encodes CASSEAGTFTGELFF. The variable domain in full, with the rest retrieved from reference TRBV2 and TRBJ2-2, is EPEVTQTPSHQVTQMGQEVILRCVPISNHLYFYWYRQILGQKVEFLVSFYNNEISEKSEIFDDQFSVERPDGSNFTLKIRSTKLEDSAMYFCASSEAGTFTGELFFGEGSRLTVL.

The chain carries TRBV11-3 and TRBJ2-2; D ambiguous. Trimming left V 5 bases short and J 7 bases short, with 14 bases between. Germline values: CDR1 SGHNT, CDR2 YENEEA. This CDR3 comprises 14 residues. The CDR3 reads CASSQTVTGGELFF. As DNA, the CDR3 is TGTGCCAGCAGCCAGACCGTGACGGGCGGGGAGCTGTTTTTT.

The chain carries TRBV11-3 and TRBJ2-1; TRBD2 matches at 10 bases. The V gene's germline CDR1 is SGHNT and CDR2 YENEEA. J was trimmed by 10 bases and V by 5 bases; bases with no gene match: 8. This CDR3 comprises 14 residues. The CDR3 DNA sequence: TGTGCCAGCAGCCGGCGCCAAGCGGGGGGGGAGCAGTTCTTC. Translating gives CASSRRQAGGEQFF.

The chain joins TRBV19 to TRBJ1-5; 7 bases line up with TRBD1. Per germline, CDR1 LNHDA and CDR2 SQIVND (reference sequence). The CDR3 length is 15 residues. V shed 6 bases and J 3 bases; nucleotides not matched to a gene: 8. The CDR3 here is CASSSGQTINQPQHF. CDR3 sequence (DNA): TGTGCCAGTAGCTCGGGACAGACCATCAATCAGCCCCAGCATTTT.